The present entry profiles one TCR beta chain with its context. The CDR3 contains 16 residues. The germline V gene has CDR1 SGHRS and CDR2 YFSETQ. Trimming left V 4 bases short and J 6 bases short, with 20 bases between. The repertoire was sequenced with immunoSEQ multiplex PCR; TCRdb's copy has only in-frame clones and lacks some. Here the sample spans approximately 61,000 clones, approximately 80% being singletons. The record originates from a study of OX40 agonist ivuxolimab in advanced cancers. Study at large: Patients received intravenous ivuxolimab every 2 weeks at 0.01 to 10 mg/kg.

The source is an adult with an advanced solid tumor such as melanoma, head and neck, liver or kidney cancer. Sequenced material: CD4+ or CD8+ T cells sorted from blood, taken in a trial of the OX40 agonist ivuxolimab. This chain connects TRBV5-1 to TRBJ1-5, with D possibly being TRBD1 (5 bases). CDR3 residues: CASSPSGVGYGQPQHF. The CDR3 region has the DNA TGCGCCAGCAGCCCGTCGGGGGTCGGATACGGTCAGCCCCAGCATTTT.